The clone carrying this T cell receptor (beta chain) was recorded a few times. The antigen is not known. The data originate from a study of T cell repertoires in cytomegalovirus infection. Study-level results: Totalled public TCR beta family frequency picked out people who carried CMV plus the relevant HLA.

Via MiXCR, TCRdb re-called the reads, giving one row per CDR3 protein. Seen here are 550,000 to 700,000 distinct CDR3 sequences, approximately 40% observed once, and the top ten hold 40% to 60%. The germline V gene has CDR1 DFQATT and CDR2 SNEGSKA (reference sequence). The CDR3 has 15 amino acids. J was trimmed by 5 bases and V by 3 bases; bases with no gene match: 7. This sequence originates from a human donor in good health (CMV status not recorded). Some clones in this sample may be carry-over from other donors' samples. This sample comprised cultured PBMCs, obtained from culture after CMV antigen stimulation. The chain combines TRBV20-1 with TRBJ2-5, with TRBD2 identical over 12 bases. The CDR3: CSASRLAGGGETQYF. In DNA, the CDR3 is TGCAGTGCTAGTAGGCTAGCGGGAGGGGGGGAGACCCAGTACTTC.